This T cell receptor beta chain comes out of a study of blood T cell repertoires in COVID-19. Germline V CDR1 and CDR2: MNHEY, SMNVEV (reference sequence). Trimming cost V 5 bases and J 3 bases; bases outside gene matches: 9. This CDR3 region has 16 residues. Profiling relied on immunoSEQ multiplex PCR, and the TCRdb table lists in-frame clones only, not all of them. In the table there are under 200,000 clones, around 81% of which are singletons. This clone was counted once. Material: peripheral blood. The origin of this receptor is a man aged 55-75 years with COVID-19, enrolled during active disease. The chain combines TRBV27 with TRBJ1-1; 10 positions agree with TRBD1. CDR3 protein: CASSRRDRGPDTEAFF. The CDR3 DNA reads TGTGCCAGCAGTCGCAGGGACAGGGGCCCGGACACTGAAGCTTTCTTT.